A selection of T cell receptor beta chains follows, all from one sample in a study of Ad26.COV2.S vaccination and SARS-CoV-2 variants. The assay was immunoSEQ multiplex PCR, and TCRdb's table has in-frame clones only and misses some. The sample lists 350,000 to 500,000 clones; approximately 90% were seen once. This sample comprised peripheral blood, obtained in a trial of Ad26.COV2.S vaccine versus placebo. The receptors were sampled from a person aged 18-60 years who received the Ad26.COV2.S COVID-19 vaccine or a placebo. The CDR3 runs from the conserved cysteine through the conserved F or W. Fields, in order: J gene, D gene, V gene, clone size, CDR3 DNA, CDR3 protein. The D gene is left open where the match is weak. For some rows the clone size is stated as once, few or many, or as a class when expanded; others skip it.

j_call: TRBJ2-2; d_call: TRBD1; v_call: TRBV6-2/TRBV6-3; clone_size: .; cdr3_nt: TGTGCCAGCAGTTCCCAGGGGGCCACCGGGGAGCTGTTTTTT; cdr3_aa: CASSSQGATGELFF
j_call: TRBJ1-6; d_call: TRBD1; v_call: TRBV7-3; clone_size: few; cdr3_nt: TGTGCCAGCAGCGCAACAGGGGCCAATTCACCCCTCCACTTT; cdr3_aa: CASSATGANSPLHF
j_call: TRBJ2-1; d_call: .; v_call: TRBV2; clone_size: .; cdr3_nt: TGTGCCAGTACGATTATCAATGAGCAGTTCTTC; cdr3_aa: CASTIINEQFF
j_call: TRBJ1-1; d_call: .; v_call: TRBV11-1; clone_size: .; cdr3_nt: TGTGCCAGCAGCTTAATTGTCATGAACACTGAAGCTTTCTTT; cdr3_aa: CASSLIVMNTEAFF
j_call: TRBJ1-3; d_call: TRBD1; v_call: TRBV9; clone_size: .; cdr3_nt: TGTGCCAGCAGCGGTGGGGGGACAGGGGGCGTCGGTGGAAACACCATATATTTT; cdr3_aa: CASSGGGTGGVGGNTIYF
j_call: TRBJ2-5; d_call: .; v_call: TRBV7-6; clone_size: .; cdr3_nt: TGTGCCAGCAGCTTAGGGGCGTGGGAGACCCAGTACTTC; cdr3_aa: CASSLGAWETQYF
j_call: TRBJ2-5; d_call: TRBD2; v_call: TRBV6-2/TRBV6-3; clone_size: .; cdr3_nt: TGTGCCAGCAGTCCCTGGACTAGCGGGTATCAAGAGACCCAGTACTTC; cdr3_aa: CASSPWTSGYQETQYF
j_call: TRBJ2-7; d_call: .; v_call: TRBV5-5; clone_size: .; cdr3_nt: TGTGCCAGCAGCCGTGACTCGACAGAGACCTACGAGCAGTACTTC; cdr3_aa: CASSRDSTETYEQYF
j_call: TRBJ2-2; d_call: TRBD1; v_call: TRBV6-5; clone_size: .; cdr3_nt: TGTGCCAGCAGCGGGGGACAGGGGCGGACGATGTTTTTT; cdr3_aa: CASSGGQGRTMFF
j_call: TRBJ2-1; d_call: .; v_call: TRBV7-8; clone_size: .; cdr3_nt: TGTGCCAGCAGCTTAGGGACAGGGACTACATACAATGAGCAGTTCTTC; cdr3_aa: CASSLGTGTTYNEQFF
j_call: TRBJ2-7; d_call: TRBD1; v_call: TRBV6-2/TRBV6-3; clone_size: once; cdr3_nt: TGTGCCAGCAGTTACGACACCCCCGGGACAGGGACCCACGAGCAGTACTTC; cdr3_aa: CASSYDTPGTGTHEQYF
j_call: TRBJ2-3; d_call: .; v_call: TRBV19; clone_size: .; cdr3_nt: TGTGCCAGTAAATCTGGACGGCCCAGCACAGATACGCAGTATTTT; cdr3_aa: CASKSGRPSTDTQYF
j_call: TRBJ2-7; d_call: TRBD1; v_call: TRBV6-2/TRBV6-3; clone_size: .; cdr3_nt: TGTGCCAGCAGTCCCCCCGGGACAGCTTCCTACGAGCAGTACTTC; cdr3_aa: CASSPPGTASYEQYF
j_call: TRBJ2-5; d_call: .; v_call: TRBV18; clone_size: .; cdr3_nt: TGTGCCAGCTCACCACCGAGTTTGGGGGGCCGGGAGACCCAGTACTTC; cdr3_aa: CASSPPSLGGRETQYF
j_call: TRBJ2-2; d_call: .; v_call: TRBV21-1; clone_size: .; cdr3_nt: TGTGCCAGCAGCAACACTGCCACCGGGGAGCTGTTTTTT; cdr3_aa: CASSNTATGELFF
j_call: TRBJ2-5; d_call: .; v_call: TRBV6-6; clone_size: .; cdr3_nt: TGTGCCAGCAGTCCCCGGGAGACGGGGACCCAGTACTTC; cdr3_aa: CASSPRETGTQYF
j_call: TRBJ1-5; d_call: .; v_call: TRBV28; clone_size: once; cdr3_nt: TGTGCCAGCGGGGGAGGGAATCAGCCCCAGCATTTT; cdr3_aa: CASGGGNQPQHF
j_call: TRBJ2-1; d_call: .; v_call: TRBV6-4; clone_size: many; cdr3_nt: TGTGCCAGCAGCCGAGGAGAACACTCCTACAATGAGCAGTTCTTC; cdr3_aa: CASSRGEHSYNEQFF
j_call: TRBJ1-4; d_call: .; v_call: TRBV6-2/TRBV6-3; clone_size: .; cdr3_nt: TGTGCCAGCAGCGCCGGACGAGTAAAACTGTTTTTT; cdr3_aa: CASSAGRVKLFF
j_call: TRBJ1-2; d_call: .; v_call: TRBV7-2; clone_size: .; cdr3_nt: TGTGCCAGCAGCTTAGAGCGGGGAAACTATGGCTACACCTTC; cdr3_aa: CASSLERGNYGYTF
j_call: TRBJ1-5; d_call: .; v_call: TRBV7-3; clone_size: once; cdr3_nt: TGTGCCAGCAGCTTAAGAGGATTGGGCCCGCCGCATCGGGGCAATCAGCCCCAGCATTTT; cdr3_aa: CASSLRGLGPPHRGNQPQHF
j_call: TRBJ1-6; d_call: .; v_call: TRBV6-5; clone_size: .; cdr3_nt: TGTGCCAGCAGTTACTCGGGAGGAAATTCACCCCTCCACTTT; cdr3_aa: CASSYSGGNSPLHF
j_call: TRBJ1-5; d_call: .; v_call: TRBV7-8; clone_size: .; cdr3_nt: TGTGCCAGCAGCTTAGGGTCGTCGGGATCTCAGCCCCAGCATTTT; cdr3_aa: CASSLGSSGSQPQHF
j_call: TRBJ1-5; d_call: .; v_call: TRBV2; clone_size: .; cdr3_nt: TGTGCCAGCAGTGAATTTTTAGGGGAAGAGCCCCAGCATTTT; cdr3_aa: CASSEFLGEEPQHF
j_call: TRBJ1-1; d_call: TRBD1; v_call: TRBV30; clone_size: once; cdr3_nt: TGTGCCTGGAGCGGGACAGGGATGAACACTGAAGCTTTCTTT; cdr3_aa: CAWSGTGMNTEAFF
j_call: TRBJ2-2; d_call: .; v_call: TRBV28; clone_size: .; cdr3_nt: TGTGCCAGCAGTTTTTCTCCCGCAGATAACACCGGGGAGCTGTTTTTT; cdr3_aa: CASSFSPADNTGELFF
j_call: TRBJ1-2; d_call: .; v_call: TRBV23-1; clone_size: once; cdr3_nt: TGCGCCAGCAGTCAATCGTACCGGAAACCTAACTATGGCTACACCTTC; cdr3_aa: CASSQSYRKPNYGYTF
j_call: TRBJ2-1; d_call: TRBD2; v_call: TRBV11-2; clone_size: .; cdr3_nt: TGTGCCAGCAGCTTTACTAGCGGGGGGTACAATGAGCAGTTCTTC; cdr3_aa: CASSFTSGGYNEQFF
j_call: TRBJ2-7; d_call: TRBD1; v_call: TRBV12-3/TRBV12-4; clone_size: .; cdr3_nt: TGTGCCAGCGGGGACAGGGGGACCTACGAGCAGTACTTC; cdr3_aa: CASGDRGTYEQYF
j_call: TRBJ1-1; d_call: .; v_call: TRBV6-1; clone_size: .; cdr3_nt: TGTGCCAGCAGTGAAGCGGAGAACACTGAAGCTTTCTTT; cdr3_aa: CASSEAENTEAFF
j_call: TRBJ2-5; d_call: TRBD2; v_call: TRBV5-1; clone_size: .; cdr3_nt: TGCGCCAGCAGCTTCCGACTAGCGGGGTTTCAAGAGACCCAGTACTTC; cdr3_aa: CASSFRLAGFQETQYF
j_call: TRBJ2-3; d_call: .; v_call: TRBV5-1; clone_size: .; cdr3_nt: TGCGCCAGCAGCGGGATAGCGGCAGATACGCAGTATTTT; cdr3_aa: CASSGIAADTQYF
j_call: TRBJ1-1; d_call: .; v_call: TRBV19; clone_size: .; cdr3_nt: TGTGCCAGTAGTCACGGACAGAATGAAGCTTTCTTT; cdr3_aa: CASSHGQNEAFF
j_call: TRBJ2-5; d_call: .; v_call: TRBV18; clone_size: once; cdr3_nt: TGTGCCAGCTCACCACCGAGGGGTCGGGGAAGAGGGCAAGAGACCCAGTACTTC; cdr3_aa: CASSPPRGRGRGQETQYF
j_call: TRBJ1-5; d_call: .; v_call: TRBV19; clone_size: .; cdr3_nt: TGTGCCAGTAGTGCCGGGTCATCTATGAATCAGCCCCAGCATTTT; cdr3_aa: CASSAGSSMNQPQHF
j_call: TRBJ2-7; d_call: .; v_call: TRBV30; clone_size: .; cdr3_nt: TGTGCCTGGAGTTATGGTAGCGGCTTCGAGCAGTACTTC; cdr3_aa: CAWSYGSGFEQYF
j_call: TRBJ2-3; d_call: .; v_call: TRBV5-1; clone_size: .; cdr3_nt: TGCGCCAGCAGCTGGACAGACGGCACAGATACGCAGTATTTT; cdr3_aa: CASSWTDGTDTQYF
j_call: TRBJ1-1; d_call: .; v_call: TRBV18; clone_size: .; cdr3_nt: TGTGCCAGCTCACCATTCAGGGGAACTGAAGCTTTCTTT; cdr3_aa: CASSPFRGTEAFF
j_call: TRBJ1-2; d_call: TRBD1; v_call: TRBV19; clone_size: many; cdr3_nt: TGTGCCAGTAGCCCCGGACAGGGGGGACTCTATGGCTACACCTTC; cdr3_aa: CASSPGQGGLYGYTF
j_call: TRBJ2-3; d_call: .; v_call: TRBV3-1/TRBV3-2; clone_size: .; cdr3_nt: TGTGCCAGCAGACAAAGTGGTACGCAGTATTTT; cdr3_aa: CASRQSGTQYF
j_call: TRBJ2-7; d_call: TRBD1; v_call: TRBV18; clone_size: .; cdr3_nt: TGTGCCAGCTCACCCATCGACAGGGGCTCCTACGAGCAGTACTTC; cdr3_aa: CASSPIDRGSYEQYF
j_call: TRBJ1-5; d_call: TRBD1; v_call: TRBV29-1; clone_size: .; cdr3_nt: TGCAGCGTTGGGACAGGGAGCAATCAGCCCCAGCATTTT; cdr3_aa: CSVGTGSNQPQHF
j_call: TRBJ2-1; d_call: .; v_call: TRBV5-1; clone_size: .; cdr3_nt: TGCGCCAGCAGCCGGGAGTCCTACAATGAGCAGTTCTTC; cdr3_aa: CASSRESYNEQFF
j_call: TRBJ1-2; d_call: .; v_call: TRBV4-1; clone_size: .; cdr3_nt: TGCGCCAGCAGCCAAGTCGAGGGATCCGACTATGGCTACACCTTC; cdr3_aa: CASSQVEGSDYGYTF
j_call: TRBJ2-1; d_call: TRBD1; v_call: TRBV6-5; clone_size: once; cdr3_nt: TGTGCCAGCAGAAGGACAGGTGGTGGCAATGAGCAGTTCTTC; cdr3_aa: CASRRTGGGNEQFF
j_call: TRBJ2-1; d_call: .; v_call: TRBV5-8; clone_size: .; cdr3_nt: TGTGCCAGCAGCTTGGGGCCTAACAATGAGCAGTTCTTC; cdr3_aa: CASSLGPNNEQFF
j_call: TRBJ1-2; d_call: .; v_call: TRBV18; clone_size: once; cdr3_nt: TGTGCCAGCTCACCAGAGTATGGCTACACCTTC; cdr3_aa: CASSPEYGYTF
j_call: TRBJ1-2; d_call: .; v_call: TRBV28; clone_size: .; cdr3_nt: TGTGCCAGCAGCCGAGACAGAACCTATGGCTACACCTTC; cdr3_aa: CASSRDRTYGYTF
j_call: TRBJ1-2; d_call: .; v_call: TRBV20-1; clone_size: .; cdr3_nt: TGCAGTGCTCTGGGGGGCTACACCTTC; cdr3_aa: CSALGGYTF
j_call: TRBJ1-6; d_call: .; v_call: TRBV19; clone_size: .; cdr3_nt: TGTGCCAGTAGTATAATGGGGGATAATTCACCCCTCCACTTT; cdr3_aa: CASSIMGDNSPLHF
j_call: TRBJ2-5; d_call: TRBD2; v_call: TRBV6-1; clone_size: .; cdr3_nt: TGTGCCAGCAGTGAATCTGGGGGGGTAGAGACCCAGTACTTC; cdr3_aa: CASSESGGVETQYF
j_call: TRBJ2-3; d_call: TRBD2; v_call: TRBV7-2; clone_size: .; cdr3_nt: TGTGCCAGCAGGGGGACTAGCGGGGAGCCTAGCACAGATACGCAGTATTTT; cdr3_aa: CASRGTSGEPSTDTQYF
j_call: TRBJ2-2; d_call: TRBD1; v_call: TRBV28; clone_size: .; cdr3_nt: TGTGCCAGCAGCAATCCGGGACAGGGAGGGACCGGGGAGCTGTTTTTT; cdr3_aa: CASSNPGQGGTGELFF
j_call: TRBJ2-3; d_call: .; v_call: TRBV6-6; clone_size: .; cdr3_nt: TGTGCCAGCAGTTACGAGGACCTTAGCACAGATACGCAGTATTTT; cdr3_aa: CASSYEDLSTDTQYF
j_call: TRBJ1-1; d_call: .; v_call: TRBV5-1; clone_size: .; cdr3_nt: TGCGCCAGCAGCTTGGCCCCCAGGTTGAACACTGAAGCTTTCTTT; cdr3_aa: CASSLAPRLNTEAFF
j_call: TRBJ1-6; d_call: .; v_call: TRBV6-2/TRBV6-3; clone_size: .; cdr3_nt: TGTGCCAGCAGCAGACAGGCCAAGTATCCACCCCTCCACTTT; cdr3_aa: CASSRQAKYPPLHF
j_call: TRBJ2-2; d_call: TRBD1; v_call: TRBV6-5; clone_size: .; cdr3_nt: TGTGCCAGCAAAGCACAGGGGGGCACCGGGGAGCTGTTTTTT; cdr3_aa: CASKAQGGTGELFF
j_call: TRBJ2-7; d_call: .; v_call: TRBV11-2; clone_size: .; cdr3_nt: TGTGCCAGCATGGGAGCAGGGCGTGGAGAGCAGTACTTC; cdr3_aa: CASMGAGRGEQYF